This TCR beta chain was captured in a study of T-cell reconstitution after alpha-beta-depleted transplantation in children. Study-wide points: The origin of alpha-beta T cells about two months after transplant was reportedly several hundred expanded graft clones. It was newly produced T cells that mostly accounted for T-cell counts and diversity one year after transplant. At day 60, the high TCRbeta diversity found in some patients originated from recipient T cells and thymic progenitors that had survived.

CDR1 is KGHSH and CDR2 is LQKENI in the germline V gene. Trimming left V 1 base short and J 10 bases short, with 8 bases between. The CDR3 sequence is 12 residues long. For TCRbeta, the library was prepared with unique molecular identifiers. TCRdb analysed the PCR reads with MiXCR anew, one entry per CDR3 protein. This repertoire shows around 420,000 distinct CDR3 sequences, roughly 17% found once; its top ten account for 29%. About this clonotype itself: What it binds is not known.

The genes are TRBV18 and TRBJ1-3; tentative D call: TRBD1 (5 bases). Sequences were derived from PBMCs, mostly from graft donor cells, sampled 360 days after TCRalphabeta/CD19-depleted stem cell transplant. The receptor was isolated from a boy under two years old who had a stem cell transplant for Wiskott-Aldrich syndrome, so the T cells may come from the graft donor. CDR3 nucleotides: TGTGCCAGCTCACCACGATGGGGGACCATATATTTT. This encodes CASSPRWGTIYF.